This TCR beta chain was observed in a study of blood T cell repertoires in COVID-19. At the level of the study: Samples taken during acute and convalescent COVID-19 were collected in the United States, Italy and Spain. The cDNA or gDNA used as material had been derived from T cells, B-cell-depleted T cells, or PBMCs.

Original processing notes: Estimation of nucleated cell counts relied on the amplification of reference gene primers. Assay used: immunoSEQ multiplex PCR; TCRdb lists only in-frame clones, some missing. V and J calls and clone size are those listed in that table; D and trimming were worked out from the DNA. The sample lists fewer than 200,000 clones, 70% to 90% occurring once. The CDR3 runs to 14 residues. From germline, CDR1 is KGHSH and CDR2 LQKENI. Trimming removed 3 bases at V and 4 bases at J, with 9 bases between. V and J are TRBV18 and TRBJ2-2, with D unresolved. This sequence originates from a man aged 18 to 29 who had recovered from COVID-19. The sequencing input was peripheral blood. The CDR3 reads CASSPERVTGELFF. CDR3 DNA: TGTGCCAGCTCACCGGAACGGGTCACCGGGGAGCTGTTTTTT.